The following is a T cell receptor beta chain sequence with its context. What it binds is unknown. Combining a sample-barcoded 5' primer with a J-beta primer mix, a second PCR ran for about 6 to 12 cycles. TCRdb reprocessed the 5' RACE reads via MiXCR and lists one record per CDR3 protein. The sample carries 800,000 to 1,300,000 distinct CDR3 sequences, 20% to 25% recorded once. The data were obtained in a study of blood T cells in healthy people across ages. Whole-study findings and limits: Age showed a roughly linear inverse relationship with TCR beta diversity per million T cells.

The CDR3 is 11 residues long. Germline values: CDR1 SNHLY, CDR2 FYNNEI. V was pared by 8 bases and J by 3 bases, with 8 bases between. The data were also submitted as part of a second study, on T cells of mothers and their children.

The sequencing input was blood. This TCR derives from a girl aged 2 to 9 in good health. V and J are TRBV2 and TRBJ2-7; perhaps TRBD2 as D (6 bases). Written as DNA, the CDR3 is TGTGCCAGCGGGGAGGACTACGAGCAGTACTTC. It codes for CASGEDYEQYF.